A single T cell receptor beta chain is shown here with its context. Source study methods: Amplified reference gene primers provided the basis for estimating nucleated cell counts. Assay: immunoSEQ multiplex PCR; the TCRdb copy retains only in-frame clones and omits some. V, J and clone size were drawn from that table, and D and trimming were deduced from the DNA. In the table there are about 77,000 clones, approximately 90% of which are singletons. The entry originates in a study of blood T cell repertoires in COVID-19. Study as a whole: Acute-phase and convalescent COVID-19 samples originated in the United States, Italy and Spain.

CDR3 length: 17 amino acids. CDR1 is LNHDA, CDR2 SQIVND, per germline (reference sequence). V lost 5 bases and J 2 bases, leaving 20 bases between the germline ends. This chain connects TRBV19 to TRBJ2-3; perhaps TRBD2 as D (5 bases). This TCR came from an elderly woman with acute or convalescent COVID-19. The sequencing input was peripheral blood. The CDR3 coding sequence is TGTGCCAGTAGTCCAAACCGGGGTCCTCTAGACACAGATACGCAGTATTTT. It yields the protein CASSPNRGPLDTDTQYF. The whole variable domain, remainder taken from reference TRBV19 and TRBJ2-3, is DGGITQSPKYLFRKEGQNVTLSCEQNLNHDAMYWYRQDPGQGLRLIYYSQIVNDFQKGDIAEGYSVSREKKESFPLTVTSAQKNPTAFYLCASSPNRGPLDTDTQYFGPGTRLTVL.